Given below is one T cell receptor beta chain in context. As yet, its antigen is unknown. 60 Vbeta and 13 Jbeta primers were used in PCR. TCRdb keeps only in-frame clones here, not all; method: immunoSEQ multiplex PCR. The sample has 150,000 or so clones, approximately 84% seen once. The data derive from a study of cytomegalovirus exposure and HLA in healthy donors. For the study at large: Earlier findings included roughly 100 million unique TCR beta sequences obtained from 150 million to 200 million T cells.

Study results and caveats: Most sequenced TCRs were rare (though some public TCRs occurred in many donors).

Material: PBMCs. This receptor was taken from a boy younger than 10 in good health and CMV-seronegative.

CDR3 bases: TGTGCCATCAGTCGCAGGGGGTTAGACAATGAGCAGTTCTTC. This translates into CAISRRGLDNEQFF. This chain uses TRBV10-3 with TRBJ2-1, with TRBD1 matching over 7 bases. The CDR3 length is 14 residues. Germline loops: CDR1 ENHRY, CDR2 SYGVKD. V lost 5 bases, J lost 5 bases, and 6 bases stayed unmatched.